This T cell receptor beta chain was identified during a study of blood T cell repertoires in COVID-19. About the study: The United States, Italy and Spain supplied acute and convalescent COVID-19 samples. Sources were T cells, B-cell-depleted T cells, or PBMCs; the material itself was cDNA or gDNA.

In the original workflow: Nucleated cell counts were estimated from reference gene primer amplification. Assay used: immunoSEQ multiplex PCR; TCRdb lists only in-frame clones, some missing. That table furnishes V, J and clone size, whereas the DNA furnished D and trimming. In the table there are 200,000 to 300,000 clones, approximately 91% of which are singletons. The CDR3 totals 14 residues. CDR1 is GTSNPN, CDR2 SVGIG, per germline (reference sequence). V shed 0 bases and J shed 5 bases, with 12 bases lying between them. This sequence was found in a human donor in a cohort sampled during active COVID-19. Sequenced sample: peripheral blood. The V call is TRBV30, the J call TRBJ2-3, with a tentative D call TRBD1 (5 bases). DNA of the CDR3: TGTGCCTGGAGTGTACCAGGGATTAAAGATACGCAGTATTTT. It codes for CAWSVPGIKDTQYF.